These 9 T cell receptor beta chains originate from one sample sequenced in a study of T cells in Graves' hyperthyroidism and ophthalmopathy. TCR beta CDR3 regions were amplified from RNA. A first-round RT-PCR of the TCR CDR3 used the HTBI primer set. TCRdb reprocessed the multiplex PCR reads via MiXCR and lists one record per CDR3 protein. The table lists hundreds of thousands of distinct CDR3 sequences, over 35% of them singletons. Material for sequencing was blood. The receptors derive from a man aged 18 to 30 with Graves' hyperthyroidism.

V usage is TRBV12-3 or TRBV12-4 and J usage is TRBJ1-1, with D maybe TRBD1 (5 bases). Trimming removed 6 bases at V and 10 bases at J, with 15 bases between. The CDR3 is 12 residues long. For the CDR3, the DNA is TGTGCCAGCAGACCCGACAGCAACAGAGCTTTCTTT. Translating it yields CASRPDSNRAFF.

The CDR3 protein is CASSPWGGMNTEAFF. For the CDR3, the DNA is TGTGCCAGCTCACCCTGGGGTGGGATGAACACTGAAGCTTTCTTT. This sequence joins TRBV2 and TRBJ1-1; D is uncertain. Germline assignment: CDR1 SNHLY and CDR2 FYNNEI. V was cut by 8 bases and J by 0 bases, with 16 bases left in between. This CDR3 has 15 amino acids.

This clonotype was seen a few times. The chain combines TRBV5-6 with TRBJ1-2; 7 bases agree with TRBD1. Germline lookup yields CDR1 SGHDT and CDR2 YYEEEE. Germline trimming cut 0 bases from V and 8 bases from J; bases unmatched to any gene: 7. The CDR3 runs 14 residues. The CDR3, as DNA: TGTGCCAGCAGCTTGGAGGGACAGTGGAACGGCTACACCTTC. Its translation: CASSLEGQWNGYTF.

This clonotype was observed a handful of times. The J gene is TRBJ2-6, the V gene TRBV7-9, with a weak D call TRBD2 (6 bases). Germline CDR1 is SEHNR and CDR2 is FQNEAQ (reference sequence). The CDR3 runs 18 residues. V was trimmed by 2 bases and J by 0 bases, leaving 14 bases between them. The CDR3 is CASSLSLAASSGANVLTF. In nucleotides, the CDR3 is TGTGCCAGCAGCTTAAGTTTAGCGGCTTCCTCTGGGGCCAACGTCCTGACTTTC.

V gene TRBV6-6 combines with J gene TRBJ1-1; perhaps TRBD1 as D (6 bases). Trimming removed 6 bases from V and 6 bases from J, with 14 bases in between. The CDR3 totals 13 residues. Germline loops: CDR1 MNHNY, CDR2 SVGAGI (reference sequence). The CDR3 here is CASRPGHLPEAFF. In DNA, the CDR3 is TGTGCCAGCAGACCGGGACACCTCCCTGAAGCTTTCTTT.

This clonotype was counted once. It is likely a read error, because the conserved phenylalanine at the end of the CDR3 is missing. The DNA is left out, because the CDR3 cannot be placed on it with certainty; the CDR3 is given as TCRdb lists it. The V and J genes are TRBV7-6 and TRBJ1-4; the table's D gene call, TRBD1, was not cross checked with the DNA. The germline gives CDR1 SGHVS, CDR2 FNYEAQ. The CDR3 region is 10 residues in length, termini included. CDR3 protein: CASSSEPGIN.

The CDR3 reads CASSYEQHQPQHF. CDR3 nucleotide sequence: TGTGCCAGCAGTTACGAACAGCATCAGCCCCAGCATTTT. The chain links TRBV6-2 or TRBV6-3 to TRBJ1-5; D not certain. The germline V gene has CDR1 MNHEY and CDR2 SVGEGT. Trimming took off 2 bases at V and 5 bases at J, with 7 bases between the two ends. The CDR3 consists of 13 residues.

This clonotype was observed a handful of times. The CDR3 sequence: CSALDSQNQPQHF. As DNA, the CDR3 is TGCAGTGCTTTGGACAGCCAAAATCAGCCCCAGCATTTT. The genes are TRBV20-1 and TRBJ1-5; possibly TRBD1 for D (6 bases). Per the germline V gene, CDR1 is DFQATT and CDR2 is SNEGSKA (reference sequence). Trimming removed 5 bases at V and 4 bases at J, with 12 bases between. This CDR3 region has 13 residues.

This clonotype was observed a few times. This chain joins TRBV3-1 and TRBJ2-5, with D possibly matching TRBD1 (5 bases). The CDR3 has 15 amino acids. From germline, CDR1 is LGHDT and CDR2 YNNKEL (reference sequence). Trimming shortened V by 0 bases and J by 5 bases, and 13 bases separated the two germline ends. CDR3 bases: TGTGCCAGCAGCCAAGAATGGGGCCGATCGGAGACCCAGTACTTC. Protein sequence: CASSQEWGRSETQYF.